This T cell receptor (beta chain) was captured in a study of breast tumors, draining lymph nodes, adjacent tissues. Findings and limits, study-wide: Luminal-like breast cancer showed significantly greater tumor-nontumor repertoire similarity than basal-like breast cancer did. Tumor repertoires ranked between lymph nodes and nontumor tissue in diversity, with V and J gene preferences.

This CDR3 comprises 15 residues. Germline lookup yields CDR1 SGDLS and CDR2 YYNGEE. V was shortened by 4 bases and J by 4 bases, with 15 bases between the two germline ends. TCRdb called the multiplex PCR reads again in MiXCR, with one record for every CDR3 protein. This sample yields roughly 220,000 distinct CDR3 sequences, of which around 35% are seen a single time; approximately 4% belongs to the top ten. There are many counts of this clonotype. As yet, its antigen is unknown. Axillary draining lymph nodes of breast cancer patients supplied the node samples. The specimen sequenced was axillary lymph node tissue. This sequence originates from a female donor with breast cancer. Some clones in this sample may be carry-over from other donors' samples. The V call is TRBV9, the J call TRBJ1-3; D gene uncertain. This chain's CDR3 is CASSPGQTVGNTIYF. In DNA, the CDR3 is TGTGCCAGCAGCCCCGGTCAGACTGTCGGAAACACCATATATTTT.